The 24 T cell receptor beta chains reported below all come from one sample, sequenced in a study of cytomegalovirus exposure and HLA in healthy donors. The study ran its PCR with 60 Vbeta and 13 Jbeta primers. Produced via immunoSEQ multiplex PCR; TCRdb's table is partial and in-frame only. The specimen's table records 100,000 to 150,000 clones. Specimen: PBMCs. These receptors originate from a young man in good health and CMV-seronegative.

For the CDR3, the DNA is TGCGCCAGCAGCTTAACACCCTCCTACGAGCAGTACTTC. Encoded protein: CASSLTPSYEQYF. The V call is TRBV5-1, the J call TRBJ2-7, with no clear D. This CDR3 has 13 residues. The V and J ends lost 2 bases and 0 bases respectively, with 6 bases between them. Germline V CDR1 and CDR2: SGHRS, YFSETQ.

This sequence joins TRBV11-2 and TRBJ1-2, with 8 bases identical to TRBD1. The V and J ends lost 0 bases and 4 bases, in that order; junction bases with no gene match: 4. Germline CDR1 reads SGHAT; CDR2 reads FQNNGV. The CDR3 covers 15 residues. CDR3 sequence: CASSLEWTGTYGYTF. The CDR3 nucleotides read TGTGCCAGCAGCTTAGAGTGGACAGGGACCTATGGCTACACCTTC.

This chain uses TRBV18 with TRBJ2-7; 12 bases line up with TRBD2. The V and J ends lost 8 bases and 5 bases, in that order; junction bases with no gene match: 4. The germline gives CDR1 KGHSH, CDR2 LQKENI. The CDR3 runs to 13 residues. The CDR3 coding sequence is TGTGCCAGCAAGACTAGCGGGAGTGACGAGCAGTACTTC. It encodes CASKTSGSDEQYF.

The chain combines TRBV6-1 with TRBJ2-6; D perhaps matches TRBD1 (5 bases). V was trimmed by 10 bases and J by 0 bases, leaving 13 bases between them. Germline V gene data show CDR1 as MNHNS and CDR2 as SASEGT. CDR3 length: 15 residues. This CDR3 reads CATGHHNSGANVLTF. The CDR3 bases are TGTGCCACCGGACATCACAACTCTGGGGCCAACGTCCTGACTTTC.

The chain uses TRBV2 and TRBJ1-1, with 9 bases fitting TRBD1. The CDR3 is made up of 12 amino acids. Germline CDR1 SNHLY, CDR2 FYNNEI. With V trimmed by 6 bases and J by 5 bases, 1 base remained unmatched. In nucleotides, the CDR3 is TGTGCCAGCAGGGGACAGGGAACTGAAGCTTTCTTT. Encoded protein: CASRGQGTEAFF.

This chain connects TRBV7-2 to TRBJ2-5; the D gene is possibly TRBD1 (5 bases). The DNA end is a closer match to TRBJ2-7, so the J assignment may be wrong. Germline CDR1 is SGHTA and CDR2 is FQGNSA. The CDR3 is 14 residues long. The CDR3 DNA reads TGTGCCAGCAGCTTAGGTGGGGCGTCCTACGAGCAGTACTTC. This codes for CASSLGGASYEQYF.

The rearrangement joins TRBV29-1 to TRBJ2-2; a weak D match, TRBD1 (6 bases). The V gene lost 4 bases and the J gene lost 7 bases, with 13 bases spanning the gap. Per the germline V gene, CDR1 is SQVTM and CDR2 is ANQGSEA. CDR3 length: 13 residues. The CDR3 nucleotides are TGCAGCGTTGGGGGCGACAGGTTCGGGGAGCTGTTTTTT. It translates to CSVGGDRFGELFF.

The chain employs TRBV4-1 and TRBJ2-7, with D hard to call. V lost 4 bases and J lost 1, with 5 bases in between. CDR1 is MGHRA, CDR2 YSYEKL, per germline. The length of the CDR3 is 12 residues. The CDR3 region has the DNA TGCGCCAGCAGCCCCCATTCCTACGAGCAGTACTTC. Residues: CASSPHSYEQYF.

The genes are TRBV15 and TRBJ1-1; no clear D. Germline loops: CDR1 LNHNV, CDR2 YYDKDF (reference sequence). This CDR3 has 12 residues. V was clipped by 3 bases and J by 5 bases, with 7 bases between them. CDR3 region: CATSSAGTEAFF. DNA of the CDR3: TGTGCCACCAGCAGTGCCGGGACTGAAGCTTTCTTT.

CDR3 residues: CASSETHRGNQPQHF. In DNA, the CDR3 is TGTGCCAGCAGTGAAACGCACAGGGGAAATCAGCCCCAGCATTTT. The rearrangement uses TRBV2 and TRBJ1-5; 7 bases match TRBD1. CDR3 length: 15 residues. With 2 bases clipped from V and 4 bases from J, the junction kept 5 bases outside the gene matches. From germline, CDR1 is SNHLY and CDR2 FYNNEI.

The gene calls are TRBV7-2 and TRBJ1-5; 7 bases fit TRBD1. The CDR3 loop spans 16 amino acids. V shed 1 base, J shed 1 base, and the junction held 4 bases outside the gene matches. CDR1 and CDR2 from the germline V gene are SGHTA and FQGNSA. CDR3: CASSLEWGQSNQPQHF. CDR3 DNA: TGTGCCAGCAGCTTAGAATGGGGACAGAGCAATCAGCCCCAGCATTTT.

In DNA, the CDR3 is TGTGCCAGCAGCCGAGGACAAACCTACGAGCAGTACTTC. The encoded protein is CASSRGQTYEQYF. This chain joins TRBV7-8 and TRBJ2-7; D may be TRBD1 (5 bases). The CDR3 has 13 amino acids. Germline loops: CDR1 SGHVS, CDR2 FQNEAQ. Trimming stripped 5 bases from V and 2 bases from J, with 10 bases between.

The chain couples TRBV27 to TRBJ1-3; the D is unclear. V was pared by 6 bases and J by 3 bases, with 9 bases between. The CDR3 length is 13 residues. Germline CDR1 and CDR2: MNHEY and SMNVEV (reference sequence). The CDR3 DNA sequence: TGTGCCAGCAGGAGGGTCGGTGGAAACACCATATATTTT. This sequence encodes CASRRVGGNTIYF.

CDR3 amino acids: CASSMTSYEQYF. The CDR3 nucleotides are TGTGCCAGCAGCATGACTAGTTACGAGCAGTACTTC. This chain links TRBV7-2 with TRBJ2-7; possible D gene TRBD2, 6 bases. The CDR3 consists of 12 residues. Germline CDR1 reads SGHTA; CDR2 reads FQGNSA. The V gene lost 5 bases and the J gene lost 4 bases, with 9 bases spanning the gap.

The CDR3 is CASSSLGQGNEAFF. The CDR3 DNA follows: TGTGCCAGCAGTTCCCTGGGACAGGGAAATGAAGCTTTCTTT. The V gene is TRBV6-5, the J gene TRBJ1-1, with 9 bases that match TRBD1. With 4 bases clipped from V and 7 bases from J, the junction kept 7 bases outside the gene matches. The germline CDR1 and CDR2 sequences are MNHEY and SVGAGI. This CDR3 region has 14 residues.

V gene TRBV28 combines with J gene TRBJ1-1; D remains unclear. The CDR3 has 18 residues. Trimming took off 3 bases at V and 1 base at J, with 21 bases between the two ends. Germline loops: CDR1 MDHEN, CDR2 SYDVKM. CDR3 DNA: TGTGCCAGCAGTTTCCATAATGGGGAGTTGGGCAGGAACACTGAAGCTTTCTTT. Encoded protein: CASSFHNGELGRNTEAFF.

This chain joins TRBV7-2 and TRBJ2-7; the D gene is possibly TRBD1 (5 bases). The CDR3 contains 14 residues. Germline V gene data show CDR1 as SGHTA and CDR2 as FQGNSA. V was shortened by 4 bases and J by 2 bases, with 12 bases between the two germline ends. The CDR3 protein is CASSSSWGTYEQYF. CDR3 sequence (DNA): TGTGCCAGCAGCTCTAGTTGGGGCACCTACGAGCAGTACTTC.

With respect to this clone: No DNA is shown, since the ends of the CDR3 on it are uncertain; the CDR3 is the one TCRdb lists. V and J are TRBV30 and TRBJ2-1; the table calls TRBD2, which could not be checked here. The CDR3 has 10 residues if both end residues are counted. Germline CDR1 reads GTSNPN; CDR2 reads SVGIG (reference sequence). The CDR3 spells CAWGEGSTFF.

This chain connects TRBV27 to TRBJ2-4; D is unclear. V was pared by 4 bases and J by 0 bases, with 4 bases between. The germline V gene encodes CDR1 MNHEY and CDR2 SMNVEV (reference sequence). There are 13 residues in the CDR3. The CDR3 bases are TGTGCCAGCAGTTCCGTAGCCAAAAACATTCAGTACTTC. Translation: CASSSVAKNIQYF.

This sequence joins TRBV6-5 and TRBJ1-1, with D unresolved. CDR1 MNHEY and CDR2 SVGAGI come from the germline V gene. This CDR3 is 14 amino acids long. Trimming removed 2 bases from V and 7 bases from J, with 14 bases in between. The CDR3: CASSYAPSFDEAFF. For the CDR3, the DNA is TGTGCCAGCAGTTACGCCCCCAGTTTTGATGAAGCTTTCTTT.

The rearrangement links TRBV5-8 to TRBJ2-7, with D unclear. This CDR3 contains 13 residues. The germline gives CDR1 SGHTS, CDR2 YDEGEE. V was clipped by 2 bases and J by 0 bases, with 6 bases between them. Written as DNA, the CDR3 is TGTGCCAGCAGCTTAAGGAGCTCCTACGAGCAGTACTTC. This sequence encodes CASSLRSSYEQYF. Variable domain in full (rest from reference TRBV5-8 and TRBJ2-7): EAGVTQSPTHLIKTRGQQATLRCSPISGHTSVYWYQQALGLGLQFLLWYDEGEERNRGNFPPRFSGRQFPNYSSELNVNALELEDSALYLCASSLRSSYEQYFGPGTRLTVT.

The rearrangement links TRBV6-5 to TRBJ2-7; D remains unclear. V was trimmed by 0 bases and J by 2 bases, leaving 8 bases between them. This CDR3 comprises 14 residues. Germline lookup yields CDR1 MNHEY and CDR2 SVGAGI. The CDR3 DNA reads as TGTGCCAGCAGTTACTCGTACAGCCCCTACGAGCAGTACTTC. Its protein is CASSYSYSPYEQYF.

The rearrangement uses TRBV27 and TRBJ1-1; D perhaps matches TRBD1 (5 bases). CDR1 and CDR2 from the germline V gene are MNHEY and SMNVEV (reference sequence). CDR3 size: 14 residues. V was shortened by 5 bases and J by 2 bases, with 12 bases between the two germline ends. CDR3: CASSPRDSNTEAFF. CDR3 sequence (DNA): TGTGCCAGCAGTCCTAGAGACAGTAACACTGAAGCTTTCTTT.

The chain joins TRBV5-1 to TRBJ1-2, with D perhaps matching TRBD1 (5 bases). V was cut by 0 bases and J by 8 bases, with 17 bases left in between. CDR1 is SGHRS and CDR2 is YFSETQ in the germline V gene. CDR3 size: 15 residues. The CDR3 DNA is TGCGCCAGCAGCTTGGATTTGGGGACTTTGGGCGGCTACACCTTC. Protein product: CASSLDLGTLGGYTF.